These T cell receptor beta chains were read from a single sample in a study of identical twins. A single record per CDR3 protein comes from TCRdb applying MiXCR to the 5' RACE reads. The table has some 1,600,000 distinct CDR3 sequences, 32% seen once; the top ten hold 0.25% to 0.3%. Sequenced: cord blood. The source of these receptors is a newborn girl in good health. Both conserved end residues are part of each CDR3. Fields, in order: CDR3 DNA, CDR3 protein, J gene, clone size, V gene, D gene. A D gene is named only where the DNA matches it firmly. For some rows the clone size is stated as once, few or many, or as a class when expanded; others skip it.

TGCGCCAGCACTAGCGGGAGTGAGGAGGAGACCCAGTACTTC | CASTSGSEEETQYF | TRBJ2-5 | NA | TRBV5-1 | TRBD2
TGTGCCAGCTCACTAAAGATGACCAGCGGGGTGGGCAATGAGCAGTTCTTC | CASSLKMTSGVGNEQFF | TRBJ2-1 | NA | TRBV18 | TRBD2
TGTGCCAGCAGCTTTACAGAAGTAATACGACCCATTCTCCCCTACGGGCAGTACTTC | CASSFTEVIRPILPYGQYF | TRBJ2-7 | NA | TRBV7-8 | NA
TGTGCCAGCAGCCAGGAAGCGGGAGGGCCAAGGGATACGCAGTATTTT | CASSQEAGGPRDTQYF | TRBJ2-3 | NA | TRBV11-2 | TRBD2
TGTGGCAGCACCTGGGGGACAGGGGGCAATGAGCAGTTCTTC | CGSTWGTGGNEQFF | TRBJ2-1 | NA | TRBV7-6 | TRBD1
TGCGCCAGCAGCCTAGTTGAAAGCTCCTATAATTCACCCCTCCACTTT | CASSLVESSYNSPLHF | TRBJ1-6 | NA | TRBV5-1 | NA
TGCAGTGCTAGCCGAGTAGTGGGGGCCAATCAGCCCCAGCATTTT | CSASRVVGANQPQHF | TRBJ1-5 | NA | TRBV20-1 | NA
TGTGCCAGCAGCCACGGTACGGGGCATCAGCCCCAGCATTTT | CASSHGTGHQPQHF | TRBJ1-5 | NA | TRBV3-1 | NA
TGTGCCAGCAGTACGGACAGGGAGGACTATGGCTACACCTTC | CASSTDREDYGYTF | TRBJ1-2 | few | TRBV28 | TRBD1
TGTGCCAGCAGACGCGGGGGGGCCTTAACAGATACGCAGTATTTT | CASRRGGALTDTQYF | TRBJ2-3 | NA | TRBV12-3/TRBV12-4 | TRBD2
TGTGCCAGCAGCGTAGTCACAGGACCCCCCTACAATGAGCAGTACTTC | CASSVVTGPPYNEQYF | TRBJ2-7 | NA | TRBV9 | NA
TGCGCCAGCAGCCCGCGAGACAGGGTCCCCAGGGGCACCGGGGAGCTGTTTTTT | CASSPRDRVPRGTGELFF | TRBJ2-2 | NA | TRBV5-1 | TRBD1
TGCGCCAGCATTAGGCGGGATAACTATGGCTACACCTTC | CASIRRDNYGYTF | TRBJ1-2 | NA | TRBV10-1 | NA
TGTGCCAGCGCCGGGGGCTCTAATTCACCCCTCCACTTT | CASAGGSNSPLHF | TRBJ1-6 | NA | TRBV2 | NA
TGTGCCAGCAGAGCCCTAGCGGGAGCCCGCACAGATACGCAGTATTTT | CASRALAGARTDTQYF | TRBJ2-3 | few | TRBV9 | TRBD2
TGTGCCAGCAGTTGGGTAACCTCAGGGTCAAGGGGCAATGAGCAGTTCTTC | CASSWVTSGSRGNEQFF | TRBJ2-1 | few | TRBV27 | NA
TGTGCCAGCAGCCGGACAGGGATGGGCTACACCTTC | CASSRTGMGYTF | TRBJ1-2 | once | TRBV7-9 | TRBD1
TGCAGTGCTAGGAGTAGCGTCGACACCGGGGAGCTGTTTTTT | CSARSSVDTGELFF | TRBJ2-2 | NA | TRBV20-1 | NA
TGCAGTGCACCTCCGGGACTAGCGGGAGACCCCTCCGGAGCTAGGGAGCAGTACTTC | CSAPPGLAGDPSGAREQYF | TRBJ2-4 | few | TRBV20-1 | TRBD2
TGTGCCAGCAGCCGCAACAGGGGGGACTATGGCTACACCTTC | CASSRNRGDYGYTF | TRBJ1-2 | few | TRBV3-1 | TRBD1
TGCGCCAGCAGCCAAGAGTCACTGAGGGAGCAGTACTTC | CASSQESLREQYF | TRBJ2-7 | few | TRBV4-1 | NA
TGTGCCAGCAGAGTGGCAGGGAGGGATACGCAGTATTTT | CASRVAGRDTQYF | TRBJ2-3 | few | TRBV5-8 | NA
TGTGCCAGCAGTTACTCGAAGGGGTCGAACACTGAAGCTTTCTTT | CASSYSKGSNTEAFF | TRBJ1-1 | few | TRBV6-6 | NA
TGTGCCAGCAGTTCCGGGACAGAGTTCTCCTACGAGCAGTACTTC | CASSSGTEFSYEQYF | TRBJ2-7 | few | TRBV12-3/TRBV12-4 | TRBD1
TGTGCCAGCAGTTTACTAAGTATGAGGGGCCGACTGAACATTCAGTACTTC | CASSLLSMRGRLNIQYF | TRBJ2-4 | few | TRBV27 | NA
TGCAGTGAGGGAGCCCGGGGAGATACGCAGTATTTT | CSEGARGDTQYF | TRBJ2-3 | NA | TRBV20-1 | NA
TGCAGTGCTAGAGCCCCTGGGACAGGGCGTGAAAAACTGTTTTTT | CSARAPGTGREKLFF | TRBJ1-4 | few | TRBV20-1 | TRBD1
TGTGCCAGCACGCGTCAGAACACTGAAGCTTTCTTT | CASTRQNTEAFF | TRBJ1-1 | once | TRBV6-1 | NA
TGTGCCAGCACCCTAGGGTCCATGGGGCTGGCCAATGAGCAGTTCTTC | CASTLGSMGLANEQFF | TRBJ2-1 | few | TRBV11-2 | NA
TGTGCCAGCAGTTCCCCGGCCTGGGGACTCCATAACTATGGCTACACCTTC | CASSSPAWGLHNYGYTF | TRBJ1-2 | few | TRBV28 | NA
TGTGCCAGCTCACCCCTGGGACTAGCGGGGGTACTAACGAACACCGGGGAGCTGTTTTTT | CASSPLGLAGVLTNTGELFF | TRBJ2-2 | NA | TRBV18 | TRBD2
TGTGCCAGCAGTGCATCCTACACCGGGGAGCTGTTTTTT | CASSASYTGELFF | TRBJ2-2 | NA | TRBV6-1 | NA
TGTGCCAGCAGCCCCGACAGGGGGCGGCCAAATGGCTACACCTTC | CASSPDRGRPNGYTF | TRBJ1-2 | NA | TRBV4-2 | TRBD1
TGTGCCAGCAGCTTAGGTCGGGTATTCGCAGATACGCAGTATTTT | CASSLGRVFADTQYF | TRBJ2-3 | NA | TRBV7-6 | NA
TGTGCCAGCAGCTCACCCGGATGGGACTATGGCTGCACCTTC | CASSSPGWDYGCTF | TRBJ1-2 | NA | TRBV5-5 | NA
TGTGCCACCCAAACCTTTGTCAATGAGCAGTTCTTC | CATQTFVNEQFF | TRBJ2-1 | few | TRBV25-1 | NA
TGTGCCAGCAGCTTAGAGGCTAGTGTCAATGAGCAGTTCTTC | CASSLEASVNEQFF | TRBJ2-1 | NA | TRBV11-2 | NA
TGTGCCAGCAGTTTAATAGACGGTCCCTACGAGCAGTACTTC | CASSLIDGPYEQYF | TRBJ2-7 | NA | TRBV27 | NA
TGTGCCAGCCAGAACGGTAGAACGCAGTTCTTC | CASQNGRTQFF | TRBJ2-1 | NA | TRBV7-2 | NA
TGTGCCAGCAGTTTATCCTCGGATGCGGGGTACACCTTC | CASSLSSDAGYTF | TRBJ1-2 | NA | TRBV27 | NA
TGCAGTGCTAGGGGGCAGCGGTATAATTCACCCCTCCACTTT | CSARGQRYNSPLHF | TRBJ1-6 | NA | TRBV20-1 | NA